Listed below are T cell receptor beta chains from one sample, sequenced in a study of T cell repertoires in cytomegalovirus infection. TCRdb independently ran MiXCR on the reads; one entry per CDR3 protein. This sample has 450,000 to 550,000 distinct CDR3 sequences; 40% to 50% occur once, and the top ten carry around two fifths. The antigens these receptors bind are not known. Material: cultured PBMCs, obtained from culture after CMV antigen stimulation. Every receptor here comes from a human donor in good health (CMV status not recorded). Some clones in this sample may be carry-over from other donors' samples. Each CDR3 is given with its conserved first and last residue. The D gene is left open where the match is weak. A clone size is listed for some rows: how often the clone was seen (once, few, many), or a class if it is expanded.

>once|12|TRBJ1-3|TRBV6-1|TRBD1
CASSEDRVTIYF
TGTGCCAGCAGTGAGGACAGGGTCACCATATATTTT
>many|13|TRBJ1-6|TRBV7-7|-
CASSLDRSSPLHF
TGTGCCAGCAGCTTAGATCGAAGCTCACCCCTCCACTTT
>-|16|TRBJ2-3|TRBV7-2|TRBD2
CASSLEVWREEDTQYF
TGTGCCAGCAGCTTAGAAGTCTGGCGGGAGGAAGATACGCAGTATTTT
>-|15|TRBJ2-7|TRBV7-9|-
CASSPSGGPSYEQYF
TGTGCCAGCAGCCCATCCGGAGGGCCCTCCTACGAGCAGTACTTC
>-|14|TRBJ2-7|TRBV19|-
CASTPSTATYEQYF
TGTGCCAGTACCCCCTCGACCGCTACCTACGAGCAGTACTTC
>few|19|TRBJ2-6|TRBV7-2|-
CASSLVGGRPYSGANVLTF
TGTGCCAGCAGCTTAGTGGGGGGTAGGCCCTACTCTGGGGCCAACGTCCTGACTTTC
>-|15|TRBJ1-1|TRBV28|-
CASNGLGEGNTEAFF
TGTGCTAGCAACGGGTTGGGGGAGGGGAACACTGAAGCTTTCTTT
>-|14|TRBJ2-3|TRBV10-3|-
CAISPSGALDTQYF
TGTGCCATCAGCCCCTCCGGAGCTTTGGATACGCAGTATTTT
>-|15|TRBJ2-3|TRBV7-2|-
CASSLFARLGDTQYF
TGTGCCAGCAGCTTATTCGCGCGACTTGGAGATACGCAGTATTTT
>few|15|TRBJ1-5|TRBV6-1|-
CANPRLFYSNQPQHF
TGTGCCAACCCTCGGCTATTTTATAGCAATCAGCCCCAGCATTTT
>-|15|TRBJ1-5|TRBV5-1|TRBD1
CASSRDSAPGQPQHF
TGCGCCAGCAGTCGGGACAGCGCCCCCGGGCAGCCCCAGCATTTT
>few|15|TRBJ1-4|TRBV7-9|-
CASSSRAVANEKLFF
TGTGCCAGCAGTTCCAGGGCGGTAGCTAATGAAAAACTGTTTTTT
>-|16|TRBJ1-5|TRBV10-1|-
CASSEGTGNSNQPQHF
TGCGCCAGCAGCGAGGGAACAGGGAACAGCAATCAGCCCCAGCATTTT
>-|14|TRBJ2-4|TRBV27|-
CASSPRVLENIQYF
TGTGCCAGCAGTCCGCGGGTCCTTGAAAACATTCAGTACTTC
>-|15|TRBJ1-6|TRBV20-1|TRBD1
CSARVSRGQDSPLHF
TGCAGTGCTAGAGTATCCAGGGGGCAGGATTCACCCCTCCACTTT
>-|14|TRBJ1-1|TRBV19|-
CASSAPLRQTEAFF
TGTGCCAGTAGTGCCCCGCTCAGACAGACTGAAGCTTTCTTT
>few|16|TRBJ1-6|TRBV6-5|TRBD1
CASSWRTGGGGSPLHF
TGTGCCAGCAGTTGGAGGACAGGCGGGGGAGGGTCACCCCTCCACTTT
>-|15|TRBJ2-1|TRBV25-1|-
CASSDPGSGYNEQFF
TGTGCCAGCAGTGATCCAGGGTCGGGGTACAATGAGCAGTTCTTC
>-|12|TRBJ1-6|TRBV6-1|-
CASSEGGPTLHF
TGTGCCAGCAGTGAAGGAGGACCCACCCTCCACTTT
>-|15|TRBJ2-2|TRBV20-1|-
CSARPGGALTGELFF
TGCAGTGCTAGACCTGGCGGGGCCCTCACCGGGGAGCTGTTTTTT
>-|14|TRBJ1-3|TRBV7-2|-
CASSVGQGGNTIYF
TGTGCCAGCAGCGTAGGGCAGGGTGGAAACACCATATATTTT
>-|14|TRBJ1-1|TRBV11-3|-
CASSGDGMNTEAFF
TGTGCCAGCAGCGGGGACGGCATGAACACTGAAGCTTTCTTT
>-|11|TRBJ2-7|TRBV5-1|-
CASSPDRAGYF
TGCGCCAGCAGCCCTGATCGAGCAGGGTACTTC
>-|15|TRBJ1-1|TRBV6-5|-
CASRSRAGWNTEAFF
TGTGCCAGCAGATCCCGAGCGGGGTGGAACACTGAAGCTTTCTTT
>-|14|TRBJ1-6|TRBV19|TRBD1
CASSQGQDGSPLHF
TGTGCCAGTAGCCAGGGACAGGACGGTTCACCCCTCCACTTT
>-|15|TRBJ2-7|TRBV7-9|TRBD2
CASSLALAGPYEQYF
TGTGCCAGCAGCTTGGCTCTAGCGGGACCTTACGAGCAGTACTTC